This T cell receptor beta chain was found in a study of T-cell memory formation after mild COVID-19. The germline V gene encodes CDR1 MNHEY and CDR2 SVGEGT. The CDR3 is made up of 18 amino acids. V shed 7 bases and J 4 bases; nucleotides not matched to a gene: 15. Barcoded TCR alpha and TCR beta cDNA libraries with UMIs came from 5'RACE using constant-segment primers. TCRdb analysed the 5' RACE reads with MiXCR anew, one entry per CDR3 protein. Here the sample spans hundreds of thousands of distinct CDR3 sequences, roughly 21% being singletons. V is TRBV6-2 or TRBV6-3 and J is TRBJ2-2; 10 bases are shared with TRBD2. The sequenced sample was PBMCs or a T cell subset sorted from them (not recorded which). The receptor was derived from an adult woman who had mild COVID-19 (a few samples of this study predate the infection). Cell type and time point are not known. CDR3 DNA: TGTGCCAGCAAGCCTAGCGGGAGTACGGGGTCGGTCACCGGGGAGCTGTTTTTT. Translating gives CASKPSGSTGSVTGELFF.